Each of the 28 T cell receptor beta chains below was sequenced from the same sample in a study of a mutant IDH1 vaccine in newly diagnosed glioma. Clones were sequenced by immunoSEQ multiplex PCR, and TCRdb holds only the in-frame ones, with some missing. Counted here are about 68,000 clones, more than 65% occurring once; the ten biggest clones make up around 8.5%. Time point here: baseline, week 1 (first vaccination visit). The treatment was: pre-vaccination baseline after standard-of-care therapy. The material was PBMCs, obtained from a glioma patient treated with radiotherapy, temozolomide or both. The receptors stem from a man aged 45-65 years with glioma.

The genes are TRBV5-1 and TRBJ2-3, with a tentative D call TRBD2 (6 bases). V lost 2 bases, J lost 5 bases, and 12 bases lay in between. The germline V gene has CDR1 SGHRS and CDR2 YFSETQ. The CDR3 loop spans 14 amino acids. CDR3 amino acids: CASSFMGGGDTQYF. The CDR3 DNA sequence: TGCGCCAGCAGCTTTATGGGGGGTGGAGATACGCAGTATTTT.

The rearrangement uses TRBV7-2 and TRBJ1-2; D gene unclear. Germline V CDR1 and CDR2: SGHTA, FQGNSA. Trimming took 4 bases from V and 8 from J, leaving 14 bases between them. This CDR3 region has 13 residues. This CDR3 reads CASSYESRSGYTF. The CDR3 bases are TGTGCCAGCAGCTACGAATCGAGGAGCGGCTACACCTTC. The complete variable domain, with remaining parts taken from reference TRBV7-2 and TRBJ1-2, reads GAGVSQSPSNKVTEKGKDVELRCDPISGHTALYWYRQSLGQGLEFLIYFQGNSAPDKSGLPSDRFSAERTGGSVSTLTIQRTQQEDSAVYLCASSYESRSGYTFGSGTRLTVV.

This rearrangement joins TRBV19 to TRBJ1-1; D is possibly TRBD1 (6 bases). Germline V gives CDR1 LNHDA, CDR2 SQIVND (reference sequence). Trimming removed 4 bases from V and 0 bases from J, with 9 bases in between. The CDR3 is 14 residues long. The CDR3 protein is CASSRDKVNTEAFF. The CDR3 bases are TGTGCCAGTAGTAGGGACAAAGTGAACACTGAAGCTTTCTTT.

V gene TRBV4-3 combines with J gene TRBJ2-5; D might be TRBD2 (6 bases). Looked up from germline, CDR1 is LGHNA and CDR2 is YSLEER. The CDR3 contains 16 residues. Trimming pared 0 bases from V and 2 bases from J, leaving 13 bases between. The CDR3 DNA is TGCGCCAGCAGCCAAGATCGGGCTAGCGAGCAAGAGACCCAGTACTTC. It yields the protein CASSQDRASEQETQYF.

This chain links TRBV7-2 with TRBJ1-5; no definite D call. The CDR3 loop spans 13 amino acids. Deletions cut 5 bases from V and 6 bases from J, with 11 bases between. From germline, CDR1 is SGHTA and CDR2 FQGNSA. The CDR3 region has the DNA TGTGCCAGCAGCAATAGGGAGGGTCAGCCCCAGCATTTT. Translating it yields CASSNREGQPQHF.

This rearrangement joins TRBV30 to TRBJ2-1; D unresolved. Germline-derived CDR1 and CDR2 are GTSNPN and SVGIG (reference sequence). The V end was cut by 4 bases, the J end by 8 bases, with 12 bases between. CDR3 length: 12 residues. CDR3 nucleotides: TGTGCCTGGAATCCAACATCCCATGAGCAGTTCTTC. The encoded protein is CAWNPTSHEQFF.

This clone was seen a handful of times. The chain couples TRBV2 to TRBJ1-1; TRBD1 is a possible D gene (6 bases). V was trimmed by 1 base and J by 9 bases, leaving 21 bases between them. The CDR3 sequence is 16 residues long. The germline CDR1 and CDR2 sequences are SNHLY and FYNNEI. CDR3: CASSEGGGGLTLKAFF. As DNA, the CDR3 is TGTGCCAGCAGTGAAGGGGGAGGGGGTTTGACACTGAAAGCTTTCTTT.

The chain's CDR3 is CAISEDRGAYEQYF. Here the CDR3 DNA reads TGTGCCATCAGTGAGGACAGGGGGGCCTACGAGCAGTACTTC. The chain uses TRBV10-3 and TRBJ2-7; 9 bases fit TRBD1. Losses at the gene ends were 2 bases for V and 2 bases for J; bases not matched to a gene: 1. The CDR3 runs 14 residues. Germline V CDR1 and CDR2: ENHRY, SYGVKD.

The rearrangement links TRBV18 to TRBJ1-4; 11 positions agree with TRBD1. From germline, CDR1 is KGHSH and CDR2 LQKENI. This CDR3 spans 13 amino acids. The V gene end was trimmed by 3 bases and the J gene end by 16 bases; junction bases not matched to a gene: 7. The CDR3 DNA reads TGTGCCAGCTCACCGCGGACAGGGGGCAACGGGTTTTTT. This gives the protein CASSPRTGGNGFF.

CDR3 DNA: TGTGCCAGCAGTGAAGGGGGGGGGTATGGCTACACCTTC. It specifies CASSEGGGYGYTF. This chain uses TRBV25-1 with TRBJ1-2, with a weak D call TRBD1 (5 bases). The CDR3 has 13 residues. CDR1 MGHDK and CDR2 SYGVNS come from the germline V gene. The V gene lost 2 bases and the J gene lost 5 bases, with 9 bases spanning the gap.

The chain combines TRBV6-1 with TRBJ1-1, with D unresolved. V lost 0 bases and J 1 base, leaving 9 bases between the germline ends. There are 15 residues in the CDR3. The germline CDR1 and CDR2 sequences are MNHNS and SASEGT. For the CDR3, the DNA is TGTGCCAGCAGTGAAGCGAGGTCAGCGAACACTGAAGCTTTCTTT. It codes for CASSEARSANTEAFF.

V gene TRBV19 combines with J gene TRBJ2-6, with TRBD1 matching 9 bases. The length of the CDR3 is 15 residues. V was clipped by 9 bases and J by 2 bases; unmatched bases: 5. The V gene's germline CDR1 is LNHDA and CDR2 SQIVND (reference sequence). The CDR3, as DNA: TGTGCCAGCGGGACAGGGAGCGCTGGGGCCAACGTCCTGACTTTC. It codes for CASGTGSAGANVLTF.

This chain links TRBV6-4 with TRBJ2-3, with 8 bases fitting TRBD2. CDR1 and CDR2 from the germline V gene are MRHNA and SNTAGT. The CDR3 sequence is 14 residues long. V gave up 10 bases and J gave up 2 bases; unmatched junction bases: 8. CDR3 amino acids: CATKRGTHTDTQYF. In DNA form, the CDR3 reads TGTGCCACCAAGCGGGGGACCCACACAGATACGCAGTATTTT.

This sequence joins TRBV10-3 and TRBJ1-1; 10 bases map to TRBD1. Unmatched junction bases numbered 6, after V lost 7 bases and J lost 4 bases. CDR1 is ENHRY and CDR2 is SYGVKD in the germline V gene. The CDR3 is 14 residues long. CDR3 protein: CAITEGQGFTEAFF. CDR3 coding DNA: TGTGCCATCACGGAGGGACAGGGGTTCACTGAAGCTTTCTTT.

V usage is TRBV6-1 and J usage is TRBJ2-2, with TRBD1 matching 9 bases. Germline trimming cut 3 bases from V and 1 base from J; bases unmatched to any gene: 12. Germline CDR1 and CDR2: MNHNS and SASEGT. This CDR3 region has 19 residues. CDR3 nucleotides: TGTGCCAGCAGTGAGAGGGGACAGGGTGAGGGAGGGAACACCGGGGAGCTGTTTTTT. This sequence encodes CASSERGQGEGGNTGELFF.

In DNA, the CDR3 is TGTGCCAGCAGCGGTACGGAGTACGAGCAGTACTTC. Its translation: CASSGTEYEQYF. The chain recombines TRBV9 with TRBJ2-7; D not certain. This CDR3 region has 12 residues. Germline CDR1 and CDR2: SGDLS and YYNGEE. Trimming stripped 3 bases from V and 4 bases from J, with 8 bases between.

The chain is built from TRBV6-6 and TRBJ1-1, with a tentative D call TRBD1 (5 bases). The V and J ends lost 7 bases and 1 base respectively, with 7 bases between them. The CDR3 has 12 residues. Germline V gene lookup returns CDR1 MNHNY and CDR2 SVGAGI (reference sequence). CDR3 protein: CASTRANTEAFF. DNA for the CDR3: TGTGCCAGCACCAGGGCGAACACTGAAGCTTTCTTT.

V usage is TRBV5-8 and J usage is TRBJ2-1; D remains unclear. The V gene's germline CDR1 is SGHTS and CDR2 YDEGEE. Trimming shortened V by 1 base and J by 8 bases, and 16 bases separated the two germline ends. The CDR3 is 15 amino acids. This CDR3 is CASSLRSTAKDEQFF. The CDR3, as DNA: TGTGCCAGCAGCTTGCGTAGTACAGCAAAGGATGAGCAGTTCTTC.

V is TRBV6-5 and J is TRBJ2-7, with TRBD2 identical over 11 bases. With 6 bases clipped from V and 3 bases from J, the junction kept 4 bases outside the gene matches. CDR3 size: 14 residues. In germline, CDR1 is MNHEY, CDR2 SVGAGI. The CDR3 sequence is CASSSSGGLYEQYF. The CDR3 DNA reads TGTGCCAGCAGCTCTAGCGGGGGGCTCTACGAGCAGTACTTC.

The CDR3 DNA reads as TGTGCCAGTAACCCCGGGACAGGGGTAGGAGGAGGCTACACCTTC. Amino acid sequence: CASNPGTGVGGGYTF. The chain carries TRBV19 and TRBJ1-2, with 10 bases lining up with TRBD1. The CDR3 length is 15 residues. The trim removed 7 bases at V and 8 bases at J, leaving 13 bases unmatched. Germline CDR1 and CDR2: LNHDA and SQIVND (reference sequence).

V usage is TRBV9 and J usage is TRBJ1-2, with D tentatively TRBD1 (6 bases). CDR3 length: 15 residues. Germline CDR1 reads SGDLS; CDR2 reads YYNGEE. V was clipped by 0 bases and J by 2 bases, with 11 bases between them. CDR3 nucleotides: TGTGCCAGCAGCGTAGACACAGGGCGGAACTATGGCTACACCTTC. Translation: CASSVDTGRNYGYTF.

The V gene is TRBV7-6, the J gene TRBJ1-2, with 8 bases fitting TRBD1. Germline V lookup: CDR1 SGHVS, CDR2 FNYEAQ. The J segment lost 7 bases and the V segment lost 3 bases, leaving 10 bases of the junction unmatched. CDR3 size: 15 residues. The CDR3 region has the DNA TGTGCCAGCAGCTTTCGTGGGACAGGTCTCGCTGGCTACACCTTC. Protein: CASSFRGTGLAGYTF.

In regard to this clone: Given a far larger clone just one base away, this is likely a sequencing read error. The chain couples TRBV28 to TRBJ2-2; no reliable D call. V was clipped by 2 bases and J by 1 base, with 2 bases between them. Germline V lookup: CDR1 MDHEN, CDR2 SYDVKM. The CDR3 length is 13 residues. CDR3 in amino acids: CASSLGNTGELFF. The CDR3 coding sequence is TGTGCCAGCAGTTTAGGGAACACCGGGGAGCTGTTTTTT.

The rearrangement joins TRBV27 to TRBJ1-4; D gene unclear. This CDR3 is 16 amino acids long. Germline lookup yields CDR1 MNHEY and CDR2 SMNVEV (reference sequence). V lost 0 bases and J lost 1, with 9 bases in between. The CDR3: CASSLSGRVTNEKLFF. The CDR3 DNA sequence: TGTGCCAGCAGTTTATCGGGCCGAGTAACTAATGAAAAACTGTTTTTT. The full variable domain, completed using reference TRBV27 and TRBJ1-4, is EAQVTQNPRYLITVTGKKLTVTCSQNMNHEYMSWYRQDPGLGLRQIYYSMNVEVTDKGDVPEGYKVSRKEKRNFPLILESPSPNQTSLYFCASSLSGRVTNEKLFFGSGTQLSVL.

The rearrangement links TRBV5-6 to TRBJ1-2; a possible D gene is TRBD1 (5 bases). Germline-derived CDR1 and CDR2 are SGHDT and YYEEEE. The CDR3 consists of 14 residues. V was clipped by 4 bases and J by 2 bases, with 12 bases between them. The CDR3 bases are TGTGCCAGCAGCCCCGGGGGGGAGAACTATGGCTACACCTTC. Translating gives CASSPGGENYGYTF.

The CDR3 here is CASRETSGNEQFF. In DNA, the CDR3 is TGTGCCAGCAGGGAGACTAGCGGTAATGAGCAGTTCTTC. The chain combines TRBV2 with TRBJ2-1, with TRBD2 matching 9 bases. V gave up 6 bases and J gave up 7 bases; unmatched junction bases: 4. The CDR3 totals 13 residues. The V gene's germline CDR1 is SNHLY and CDR2 FYNNEI.

The V call is TRBV19, the J call TRBJ1-2; 8 bases agree with TRBD1. The ends lost 5 bases at V and 8 bases at J; junction bases unmatched: 10. This CDR3 spans 14 amino acids. Germline V lookup: CDR1 LNHDA, CDR2 SQIVND (reference sequence). This chain's CDR3 is CASSLRSDREGYTF. Here the CDR3 DNA reads TGTGCCAGTAGTCTCCGCTCGGACAGGGAGGGCTACACCTTC.

This chain links TRBV5-4 with TRBJ2-3; 9 bases agree with TRBD2. V shed 0 bases, J shed 2 bases, and the junction held 4 bases outside the gene matches. CDR3 length: 16 residues. Germline V CDR1 and CDR2: SGHNT, YYREEE (reference sequence). CDR3 DNA: TGTGCCAGCAGCTTGGCCAGCGGGGGGTTCACAGATACGCAGTATTTT. It specifies CASSLASGGFTDTQYF.